The T cell receptor (beta chain) under discussion was sequenced for a study of siplizumab effects on memory and regulatory T cells. Study findings and constraints: Phenotypic classification as naive or memory proved unattainable for roughly 75-96% of proliferating CD4+ or CD8+ clones. Significantly reduced by siplizumab was the cumulative frequency of alloreactive sequences, namely those traceable to unstimulated CD4+ memory cells.

TCR templates, 80,000 to 100,000 per sample, were assayed. Here immunoSEQ multiplex PCR was the method, and the copy in TCRdb shows in-frame clones only, minus some. Of over 11,000 clones in the sample, approximately 49% were seen once. The authors cocultured the mixed lymphocyte reaction cells at 37 degrees C for about six days. Germline V gene data show CDR1 as KGHSH and CDR2 as LQKENI. The CDR3 is made up of 17 amino acids. Trimming removed 3 bases from V and 3 bases from J, with 18 bases in between. Worth noting for this clone: Its target is unknown.

The TCR originated in a human donor in good health; the cells came from an allogeneic mixed lymphocyte reaction. The V gene is TRBV18, the J gene TRBJ1-3; D not certain. Input material: CFSE-low (dividing) CD4+ T cells sorted from an allogeneic mixed lymphocyte reaction. The CDR3: CASSPGGGRLGGNTIYF. The CDR3, as DNA: TGTGCCAGCTCACCCGGAGGAGGGAGATTAGGTGGAAACACCATATATTTT. Full variable domain (outside the CDR3, taken from reference TRBV18 and TRBJ1-3): NAGVMQNPRHLVRRRGQEARLRCSPMKGHSHVYWYRQLPEEGLKFMVYLQKENIIDESGMPKERFSAEFPKEGPSILRIQQVVRGDSAAYFCASSPGGGRLGGNTIYFGEGSWLTVV.